One and the same sample provided the 9 T cell receptor beta chains below, sequenced in a study of T cells in tuberculosis. The protocol was immunoSEQ multiplex PCR, while the TCRdb copy is restricted to in-frame clones and leaves out a portion. The table records approximately 58,000 clones, roughly 86% of them present only once. Sorting used thawed, overnight-rested PBMC stained with anti-CD3, a viability dye and GMM-loaded CD1B tetramer. CD1B tetramers were loaded with Rhodococcus equi-derived C32 glucose monomycolate. Sequenced input: CD1b-GMM tetramer-negative cells sorted from PBMCs. All receptors come from an adult woman with latent tuberculosis.

CDR3 sequence: CASRPLTGTEQYF. As DNA, the CDR3 is TGCGCCAGCAGGCCCCTGACAGGGACCGAGCAGTACTTC. V usage is TRBV5-1 and J usage is TRBJ2-7; 7 bases fit TRBD1. Germline CDR1 is SGHRS and CDR2 is YFSETQ. V was pared by 5 bases and J by 6 bases, with 8 bases of the junction left unmatched. The CDR3 sequence is 13 residues long.

A few counts support this clone. V and J are TRBV7-9 and TRBJ2-3; 7 positions match TRBD2. J gave up 6 bases and V 11 bases, and 11 bases lay outside the gene matches. The CDR3 runs to 13 residues. Per the germline V gene, CDR1 is SEHNR and CDR2 is FQNEAQ (reference sequence). The CDR3 sequence: CAGGDYSRDTQYF. CDR3 DNA: TGTGCCGGGGGGGACTACTCGCGGGATACGCAGTATTTT.

The rearrangement uses TRBV7-2 and TRBJ2-7, with TRBD2 identical over 7 bases. The CDR3 consists of 15 residues. Germline-derived CDR1 and CDR2 are SGHTA and FQGNSA. V was pared by 6 bases and J by 3 bases, with 11 bases of the junction left unmatched. CDR3 in amino acids: CASSSTLAASYEQYF. In DNA, the CDR3 is TGTGCCAGCAGTTCAACGCTAGCGGCGAGCTACGAGCAGTACTTC.

There are a few counts of this clone. CDR3 sequence reads: CASISSGNTIYF. CDR3 in DNA: TGTGCCAGCATATCGTCTGGAAACACCATATATTTT. The V and J genes are TRBV7-6 and TRBJ1-3, with D unclear. The CDR3 runs 12 residues. In germline, CDR1 is SGHVS, CDR2 FNYEAQ. V was shortened by 7 bases and J by 1 base, with 5 bases between the two germline ends.

This clone was recorded once. The chain has TRBV7-2 and TRBJ1-1, with D hard to call. The CDR3 is 15 amino acids. V lost 2 bases, J lost 1 base, and 11 bases lay in between. CDR1 and CDR2 from the germline V gene are SGHTA and FQGNSA. The CDR3 protein is CASSLQVQSNTEAFF. The CDR3 nucleotides read TGTGCCAGCAGCTTACAGGTACAGTCGAACACTGAAGCTTTCTTT.

This chain joins TRBV5-1 and TRBJ1-2; D call uncertain. Germline values: CDR1 SGHRS, CDR2 YFSETQ. Trimming cost V 0 bases and J 2 bases, with 11 bases left between them. This CDR3 region has 15 residues. Written as DNA, the CDR3 is TGCGCCAGCAGCTTGGAGGGCGGGCTAAACTATGGCTACACCTTC. This translates into CASSLEGGLNYGYTF.

This clone has only one observation. The rearrangement joins TRBV5-6 to TRBJ1-1, with D possibly TRBD1 on 5 matching bases. V lost 3 bases and J lost 1, with 13 bases in between. There are 15 residues in the CDR3. In germline, CDR1 is SGHDT, CDR2 YYEEEE. The CDR3 coding sequence is TGTGCCAGCAGCTGGTGGACAACTTCGAACACTGAAGCTTTCTTT. It specifies CASSWWTTSNTEAFF.

The chain joins TRBV2 to TRBJ1-2, with 7 nucleotides matching TRBD1. From germline, CDR1 is SNHLY and CDR2 FYNNEI. The CDR3 has 13 residues. The V segment lost 5 bases and the J segment 7 bases; nucleotides outside the gene matches: 7. The CDR3 is CASSPDRSSGYTF. CDR3 nucleotides: TGTGCCAGCAGTCCGGACAGGTCAAGTGGCTACACCTTC.

The chain is built from TRBV7-9 and TRBJ1-1; 9 bases line up with TRBD1. Germline V gene sequence: CDR1 SEHNR, CDR2 FQNEAQ (reference sequence). Trimming at V came to 5 bases and at J to 5 bases, leaving 6 bases not matched to a gene. The CDR3 is 14 residues long. The CDR3 nucleotides are TGTGCCAGCAGCCTCCGGACAGGGGTGACTGAAGCTTTCTTT. As protein: CASSLRTGVTEAFF.